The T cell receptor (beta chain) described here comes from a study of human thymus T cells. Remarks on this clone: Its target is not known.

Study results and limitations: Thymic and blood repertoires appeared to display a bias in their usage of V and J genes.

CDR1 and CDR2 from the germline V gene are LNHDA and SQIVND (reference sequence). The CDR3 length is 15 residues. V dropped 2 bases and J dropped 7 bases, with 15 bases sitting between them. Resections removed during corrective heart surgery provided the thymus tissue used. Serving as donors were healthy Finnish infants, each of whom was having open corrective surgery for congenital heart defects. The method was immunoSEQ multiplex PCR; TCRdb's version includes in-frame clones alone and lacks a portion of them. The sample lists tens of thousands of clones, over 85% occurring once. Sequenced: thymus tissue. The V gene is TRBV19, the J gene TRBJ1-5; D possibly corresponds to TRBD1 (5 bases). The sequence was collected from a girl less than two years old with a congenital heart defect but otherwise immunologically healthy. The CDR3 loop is CASSIMRWGGQPQHF. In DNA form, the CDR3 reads TGTGCCAGTAGTATAATGAGGTGGGGGGGGCAGCCCCAGCATTTT.